These 7 T cell receptor beta chains share one sample of origin, sequenced in a study of blood T cell repertoires in COVID-19. Sequenced by immunoSEQ multiplex PCR; TCRdb stores in-frame clones only, minus some. Of about 39,000 clones listed, about 86% were seen once; the top ten hold roughly 5%. The specimen sequenced was peripheral blood. Every receptor here comes from a man in his forties with active COVID-19.

V is TRBV27 and J is TRBJ2-1; TRBD2 matches 10 bases. CDR3 length equals 17 residues. The V gene end was trimmed by 0 bases and the J gene end by 0 bases; junction bases not matched to a gene: 2. CDR1 and CDR2 (germline): MNHEY, SMNVEV (reference sequence). The CDR3 sequence is CASSLSASGSSYNEQFF. The CDR3 DNA follows: TGTGCCAGCAGTTTATCGGCTAGCGGGAGCTCCTACAATGAGCAGTTCTTC.

This clone was picked up one time. The CDR3: CASSLGVGSTNEKLFF. The CDR3 DNA follows: TGCGCCAGCAGCCTGGGAGTTGGTTCAACTAATGAAAAACTGTTTTTT. The V and J genes are TRBV5-1 and TRBJ1-4; D is unresolved. From germline, CDR1 is SGHRS and CDR2 YFSETQ. The CDR3 covers 16 residues. V lost 4 bases, J lost 0 bases, and 13 bases lay in between.

J is TRBJ1-2 and V is TRBV5-4; 8 positions agree with TRBD1. Germline V gives CDR1 SGHNT, CDR2 YYREEE (reference sequence). This CDR3 comprises 13 residues. V lost 0 bases to trimming and J lost 6 bases; unmatched junction nucleotides: 1. CDR3 nucleotide sequence: TGTGCCAGCAGCTTGGGGACAGGGAATGGCTACACCTTC. Its protein product is CASSLGTGNGYTF.

The gene calls are TRBV28 and TRBJ1-2; 8 bases agree with TRBD1. The CDR3 sequence is 17 residues long. Trimming took 5 bases from V and 2 from J; bases not matched to a gene: 13. CDR1 and CDR2 from the germline V gene are MDHEN and SYDVKM. This CDR3 is CASSLHRLGQGNYGYTF. The CDR3 DNA is TGTGCCAGCAGTCTGCACAGACTTGGACAGGGAAACTATGGCTACACCTTC.

The rearrangement uses TRBV19 and TRBJ2-1, with TRBD2 identical over 8 bases. The CDR3 is 14 amino acids. Losses at the gene ends were 4 bases for V and 7 bases for J; bases not matched to a gene: 6. Germline values: CDR1 LNHDA, CDR2 SQIVND (reference sequence). This CDR3 reads CASSKLASGNEQFF. CDR3 sequence (DNA): TGTGCCAGTAGTAAATTGGCTAGCGGGAATGAGCAGTTCTTC.

This chain uses TRBV11-3 with TRBJ2-1, with TRBD2 as a possible D gene (5 bases). Trimming left V 5 bases short and J 0 bases short, with 11 bases between. The CDR3 is made up of 15 amino acids. Germline CDR1 reads SGHNT; CDR2 reads YENEEA. For the CDR3, the DNA is TGTGCCAGCAGCGCGGACTTCAGCTCCTACAATGAGCAGTTCTTC. It encodes CASSADFSSYNEQFF.

This clone was counted only a few times. The chain joins TRBV3-1 (or the pseudogene TRBV3-2) to TRBJ2-7; TRBD1 matches at 7 bases. With V trimmed by 2 bases and J by 0 bases, 7 bases remained unmatched. CDR3 length: 16 amino acids. The germline V gene has CDR1 LGHDT and CDR2 YNNKEL (reference sequence). This CDR3 is CASSQQGTAVSYEQYF. CDR3 nucleotide sequence: TGTGCCAGCAGCCAACAAGGGACAGCGGTCTCCTACGAGCAGTACTTC.